This T cell receptor (beta chain) was sequenced for a study of cytomegalovirus exposure and HLA in healthy donors. Findings of the study overall: Rarity held for most TCR sequences, but there were some public TCRs that occurred in many donors.

About this clone: The antigen is undetermined.

CDR1 and CDR2 (germline): SQVTM, ANQGSEA. Trimming cost V 7 bases and J 4 bases; bases outside gene matches: 10. The CDR3 is 14 residues long. A multiplex PCR was run with 60 Vbeta primers and 13 Jbeta primers. Sequencing was performed with immunoSEQ multiplex PCR; in TCRdb, only in-frame clones are kept and a portion is missing. Of approximately 86,000 clones listed, about 71% are singletons. Sequences were obtained from PBMCs. The TCR sequence derives from a man aged 55 to 70 in good health and CMV-seronegative. The chain recombines TRBV29-1 with TRBJ2-1; 7 positions agree with TRBD1. Here the CDR3 reads CSGKRQGLYNEQFF. The CDR3 region has the DNA TGCAGCGGGAAACGACAGGGCTTGTACAATGAGCAGTTCTTC.